The 12 T cell receptor beta chains in this list originate from one sample, sequenced in a study of T cells in Graves' hyperthyroidism and ophthalmopathy. TCR beta CDR3 region amplification was performed from RNA transcripts. With the HTBI primer set, the TCR CDR3 went through a first round of RT-PCR. Each CDR3 protein is one row after TCRdb ran MiXCR on the multiplex PCR reads. This sample yields 700,000 to 850,000 distinct CDR3 sequences, of which under 45% are seen a single time; around 29% belongs to the top ten. Sequenced: blood. These TCRs come from a woman aged 40 to 50 with Graves' hyperthyroidism.

In this sample, this clonotype turned up a few times. This chain links TRBV7-2 with TRBJ1-1; perhaps TRBD1 as D (5 bases). This CDR3 spans 14 amino acids. V was clipped by 5 bases and J by 4 bases, with 14 bases between them. The germline V gene has CDR1 SGHTA and CDR2 FQGNSA. The DNA of the CDR3 is TGTGCCAGCAGCACTCCTTTTACAGGCACTGAAGCTTTCTTT. As protein: CASSTPFTGTEAFF.

The J gene is TRBJ1-5, the V gene TRBV20-1, with TRBD1 identical over 7 bases. This CDR3 has 12 residues. V lost 5 bases, J lost 8 bases, and 6 bases stayed unmatched. Germline-derived CDR1 and CDR2 are DFQATT and SNEGSKA (reference sequence). CDR3 amino acids: CSAGDSLEPQHF. In nucleotides, the CDR3 is TGCAGTGCTGGGGACAGTCTTGAGCCCCAGCATTTT.

The chain combines TRBV11-2 with TRBJ1-5, with no clear D. The CDR3 has 14 residues. The germline CDR1 and CDR2 sequences are SGHAT and FQNNGV. V was clipped by 5 bases and J by 5 bases, with 13 bases between them. In DNA, the CDR3 is TGTGCCAGCAGCCTTAACACGGTTGATCAGCCCCAGCATTTT. It specifies CASSLNTVDQPQHF.

This clonotype was found many times. The chain has TRBV9 and TRBJ1-2; D unresolved. V lost 0 bases to trimming and J lost 8 bases, with 14 bases between them. There are 14 residues in the CDR3. Germline assignment: CDR1 SGDLS and CDR2 YYNGEE. In DNA, the CDR3 is TGTGCCAGCAGCGTAGATACGGTGGGAGTGGGCTACACCTTC. It codes for CASSVDTVGVGYTF. Looking up the rest from reference TRBV9 and TRBJ1-2 gives the full variable domain: DSGVTQTPKHLITATGQRVTLRCSPRSGDLSVYWYQQSLDQGLQFLIQYYNGEERAKGNILERFSAQQFPDLHSELNLSSLELGDSALYFCASSVDTVGVGYTFGSGTRLTVV.

The chain has TRBV20-1 and TRBJ1-1; perhaps TRBD1 as D (5 bases). Deletions cut 1 base from V and 0 bases from J, with 15 bases between. The CDR3 loop spans 16 amino acids. Germline V lookup: CDR1 DFQATT, CDR2 SNEGSKA (reference sequence). CDR3 DNA: TGCAGTGCTAGAGTCTCAGGGATCCCAATGAACACTGAAGCTTTCTTT. As protein: CSARVSGIPMNTEAFF.

This clonotype was seen ten or more times. The chain recombines TRBV7-2 with TRBJ1-6, with 9 bases lining up with TRBD1. Trimming cost V 5 bases and J 13 bases; bases outside gene matches: 12. From germline, CDR1 is SGHTA and CDR2 FQGNSA. The CDR3 is made up of 15 amino acids. The CDR3 DNA is TGTGCCAGCAGCCCTAGCCCGGGACAGGGCAGTCCCCTCCACTTT. This gives the protein CASSPSPGQGSPLHF.

This clonotype was recorded only once. Possible read error: a much larger clone is one base away. The chain links TRBV2 to TRBJ2-7, with D possibly TRBD1 on 6 matching bases. The CDR3 runs 15 residues. CDR1 is SNHLY and CDR2 is FYNNEI in the germline V gene. V shed 6 bases and J shed 2 bases, with 17 bases lying between them. The CDR3 loop reads CASSLRPGGPYEQYF. The CDR3 region has the DNA TGTGCCAGCAGCTTACGCCCTGGGGGCCCCTACGAGCAGTACTTC.

This sequence joins TRBV29-1 and TRBJ1-2; 8 bases map to TRBD1. Unmatched junction bases numbered 14, after V lost 6 bases and J lost 2 bases. The CDR3 runs 16 residues. CDR1 is SQVTM and CDR2 is ANQGSEA in the germline V gene. The CDR3 sequence is CSVPEREQGGNYGYTF. The CDR3 nucleotides read TGCAGCGTCCCTGAACGGGAACAGGGGGGCAACTATGGCTACACCTTC.

This clonotype was counted ten times or more. The genes are TRBV10-3 and TRBJ1-1; D might be TRBD1 (6 bases). This CDR3 comprises 13 residues. Germline V lookup: CDR1 ENHRY, CDR2 SYGVKD. V was clipped by 6 bases and J by 0 bases, with 8 bases between them. In nucleotides, the CDR3 is TGTGCCATCAGCGACAGGATGAACACTGAAGCTTTCTTT. Amino acid sequence: CAISDRMNTEAFF.

This clonotype was seen repeatedly, ten times or more. This sequence joins TRBV7-9 and TRBJ1-2, with 7 bases lining up with TRBD1. CDR3 length: 14 residues. With 7 bases clipped from V and 5 bases from J, the junction kept 10 bases outside the gene matches. CDR1 SEHNR and CDR2 FQNEAQ come from the germline V gene (reference sequence). The CDR3 nucleotides read TGTGCCAGCAATACCGGGACAGAACTTTATGGCTACACCTTC. Encoded protein: CASNTGTELYGYTF.

This clonotype was detected only a few times. The chain employs TRBV3-1 and TRBJ1-2, with D tentatively TRBD1 (6 bases). V was pared by 6 bases and J by 4 bases, with 12 bases between. Germline values: CDR1 LGHDT, CDR2 YNNKEL (reference sequence). The CDR3 loop spans 13 amino acids. The chain's CDR3 is CASSRDTFYGYTF. Written as DNA, the CDR3 is TGTGCCAGCAGTCGGGACACCTTCTATGGCTACACCTTC. The whole variable domain, remainder taken from reference TRBV3-1 and TRBJ1-2, is DTAVSQTPKYLVTQMGNDKSIKCEQNLGHDTMYWYKQDSKKFLKIMFSYNNKELIINETVPNRFSPKSPDKAHLNLHINSLELGDSAVYFCASSRDTFYGYTFGSGTRLTVV.

This clonotype was picked up many times. The genes are TRBV6-6 and TRBJ2-7, with a weak D call TRBD2 (5 bases). The CDR3 contains 11 residues. V gave up 6 bases and J gave up 4 bases, with 7 bases separating them. CDR1 and CDR2 from the germline V gene are MNHNY and SVGAGI (reference sequence). The CDR3 spells CASSGEYEQYF. In DNA form, the CDR3 reads TGTGCCAGCAGCGGGGAATACGAGCAGTACTTC.